This TCR beta chain came from a study of CXCR3-negative and CXCR3-positive naive CD8 T cells. Overall study findings and caveats: Hydrophobicity was higher for TRB CDR3s found in CXCR3-positive naive cells than in CXCR3-negative naive cells.

All TRB cDNA libraries came from 5' RACE performed with UMI labels. After re-calling the 5' RACE reads, TCRdb lists one entry per CDR3 protein, DNA absent. Recorded here are 20,000 to 30,000 distinct CDR3 sequences; the top ten clones represent about 2.8%. Definition of naive CD8+ T cells rested on a CD45RO-CCR7+CD27+CD95- profile. About this clonotype: The antigen is undetermined.

The germline gives CDR1 LGHNA, CDR2 YSLEER. This CDR3 spans 15 amino acids. Sequencing was carried out using naive CXCR3- CD8+ T cells from blood. Stated subset: CD45RO-CCR7+CD27+CD95- naive CD8+ T cells lacking CXCR3 (TNR3-). The rearrangement uses TRBV4-3 and TRBJ2-3. This TCR was recovered from a human donor in good health. Some clones in this sample may be carry-over from other donors' samples. The CDR3 reads CASSQDPTDTDTQYF.